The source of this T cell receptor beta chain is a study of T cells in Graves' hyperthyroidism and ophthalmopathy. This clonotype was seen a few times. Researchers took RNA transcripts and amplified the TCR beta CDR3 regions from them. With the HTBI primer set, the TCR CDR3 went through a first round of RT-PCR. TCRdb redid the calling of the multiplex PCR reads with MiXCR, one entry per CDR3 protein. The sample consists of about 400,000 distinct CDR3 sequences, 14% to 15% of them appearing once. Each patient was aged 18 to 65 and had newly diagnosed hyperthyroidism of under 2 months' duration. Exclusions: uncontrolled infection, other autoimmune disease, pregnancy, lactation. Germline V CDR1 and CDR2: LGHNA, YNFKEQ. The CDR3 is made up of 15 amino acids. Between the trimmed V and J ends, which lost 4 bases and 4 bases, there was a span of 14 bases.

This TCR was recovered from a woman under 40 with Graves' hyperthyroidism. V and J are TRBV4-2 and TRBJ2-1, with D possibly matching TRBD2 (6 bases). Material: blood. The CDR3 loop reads CASSPLEGKYNEQFF. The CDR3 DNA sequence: TGTGCCAGCAGCCCCTTGGAGGGAAAATACAATGAGCAGTTCTTC.